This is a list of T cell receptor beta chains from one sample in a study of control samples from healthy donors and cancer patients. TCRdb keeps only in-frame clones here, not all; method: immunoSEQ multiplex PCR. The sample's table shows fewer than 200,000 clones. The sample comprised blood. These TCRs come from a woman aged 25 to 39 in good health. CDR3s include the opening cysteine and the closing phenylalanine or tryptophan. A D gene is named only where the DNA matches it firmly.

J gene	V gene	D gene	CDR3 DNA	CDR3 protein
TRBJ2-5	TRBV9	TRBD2	TGTGCCAGCAGCGTAGAGGGGACTAGCGAGACCCAGTACTTC	CASSVEGTSETQYF
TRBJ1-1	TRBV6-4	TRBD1	TGTGCCAGCAGTGCCTTGCAGGGGGGCAACACTGAAGCTTTCTTT	CASSALQGGNTEAFF
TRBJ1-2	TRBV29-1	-	TGCAGCGTTGCCCTTCGACAGGCCCTCGGCGATGGCTACACCTTC	CSVALRQALGDGYTF
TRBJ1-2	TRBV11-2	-	TGTGCCAGCAGCTCCCTTGGGCGGGGAACCGACAGGCTCTATGGCTACACCTTC	CASSSLGRGTDRLYGYTF
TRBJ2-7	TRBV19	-	TGTGCCAGTAGTATTCAAGGTAGACCATACTACGAGCAGTACTTC	CASSIQGRPYYEQYF
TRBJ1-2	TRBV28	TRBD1	TGTGCCAGCAGCCGGAAGGGACAGGGGCCCGCCGACTATGGCTACACCTTC	CASSRKGQGPADYGYTF
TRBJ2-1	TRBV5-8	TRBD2	TGTGCCAGCAGCCCCCGGCCTTTAATAGCGGGGAATGAGCAGTTCTTC	CASSPRPLIAGNEQFF
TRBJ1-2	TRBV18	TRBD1	TGTGCCAGCTCACCACAATCGGGGACAGGGACTAACTATGGCTACACCTTC	CASSPQSGTGTNYGYTF
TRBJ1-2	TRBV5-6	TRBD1	TGTGCCAGCAGCTTGGGAGAGGGGGCAGGCTATGGCTACACCTTC	CASSLGEGAGYGYTF
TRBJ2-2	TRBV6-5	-	TGTGCCAGCACAGTGGGGGGACAGTACACCGGGGAGCTGTTTTTT	CASTVGGQYTGELFF
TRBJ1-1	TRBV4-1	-	TGCGCCAGCAGCCAAGAGGGATTTGAAGCTTTCTTT	CASSQEGFEAFF
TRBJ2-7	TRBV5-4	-	TGTGCCAGCAGCTTGTTCCGCGAGCAGTACTTC	CASSLFREQYF
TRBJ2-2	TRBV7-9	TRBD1	TGTGCCAGCGATGCGGAGAGACAGGGGAAGGGATTCGGGGAGCTGTTTTTT	CASDAERQGKGFGELFF
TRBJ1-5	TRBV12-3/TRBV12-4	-	TGTGCCAGCAGTTTAGAATCCAGGCCCCAGCATTTT	CASSLESRPQHF
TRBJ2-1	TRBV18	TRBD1	TGTGCCAGCTCACCGCAGGGGGCGCTTAACGATGAGCAGTTCTTC	CASSPQGALNDEQFF
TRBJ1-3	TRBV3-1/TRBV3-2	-	TGTGCCAGCAGCCAAGATTTGCTCGTCAACCACGAAGGAAACACCATATATTTT	CASSQDLLVNHEGNTIYF
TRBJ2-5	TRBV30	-	TGTGCCTGGAGTGTAGGGACAATCCAAGAGACCCAGTACTTC	CAWSVGTIQETQYF
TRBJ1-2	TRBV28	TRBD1	TGTGCCAGCAGTTTACGACAGGGGGCGCGGGGCTACACCTTC	CASSLRQGARGYTF
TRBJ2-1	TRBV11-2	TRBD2	TGTGCCAGCAGCTCTAGCGGGGGGGCCTTTGATGAGCAGTTCTTC	CASSSSGGAFDEQFF
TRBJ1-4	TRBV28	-	TGTGCCAGTCTAGGGGGTGCTTTTAATGAAAAACTGTTTTTT	CASLGGAFNEKLFF
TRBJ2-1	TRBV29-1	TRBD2	TGCAGCGTTGAATATCCCCCTAGCGGGGGGCACTCCTACAATGAGCAGTTCTTC	CSVEYPPSGGHSYNEQFF
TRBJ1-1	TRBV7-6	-	TGTGCCAGCAGCCCTCAGGGGAGAGTGAACACTGAAGCTTTCTTT	CASSPQGRVNTEAFF
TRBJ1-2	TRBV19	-	TGTGCCAGCCGAGGGGATGGCTACACCTTC	CASRGDGYTF
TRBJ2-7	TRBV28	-	TGTGCCAGCAGTTACCCAGGGGCCATTGGCGAGCAGTACTTC	CASSYPGAIGEQYF
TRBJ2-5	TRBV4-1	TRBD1	TGCGCCAGCAGCCAAGTAGGGACAGGGTCAGAGACCCAGTACTTC	CASSQVGTGSETQYF
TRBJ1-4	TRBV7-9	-	TGTGCCAGCAGCTTAGAGGCAGCCCCGGGGTTTGAAAAACTGTTTTTT	CASSLEAAPGFEKLFF
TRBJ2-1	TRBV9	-	TGTGCCAGCAGCGTACGTGGCGAGCAGTTCTTC	CASSVRGEQFF
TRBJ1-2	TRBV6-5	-	TGTGCCAGCAGGTTTTCAGAGTATGGCTACACCTTC	CASRFSEYGYTF
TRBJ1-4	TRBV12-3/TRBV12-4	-	TGTGCCAGCAGTTTTTTGGGTAATGAAAAACTGTTTTTT	CASSFLGNEKLFF
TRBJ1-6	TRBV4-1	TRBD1	TGCGCCAGCAGTCCTAAGACAGGGCCCTATAATTCACCCCTCCACTTT	CASSPKTGPYNSPLHF
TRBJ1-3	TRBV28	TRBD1	TGTGCCAGCATTGAGGGCGGGGACAGCTCTGGAAACACCATATATTTT	CASIEGGDSSGNTIYF
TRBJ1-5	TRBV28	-	TGTGCCAGCAGTATACCAGGACTGAAAATTAATCAGCCCCAGCATTTT	CASSIPGLKINQPQHF
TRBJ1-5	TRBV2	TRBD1	TGTGCCAGCGGGAAAAGACAGGGGCCTCCCGGTCGCCAGCATTTT	CASGKRQGPPGRQHF
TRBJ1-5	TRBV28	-	TGTGCCAGCAGAAAGACGGCTTATAGCAATCAGCCCCAGCATTTT	CASRKTAYSNQPQHF
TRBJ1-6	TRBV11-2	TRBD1	TGTGCCAGCAGTCCTCGGGACAGGGGGAATTCACCCCTCCACTTT	CASSPRDRGNSPLHF
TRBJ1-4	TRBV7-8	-	TGTGCCAGCAGATTGGGGTTAAATTTGGGGAATGAAAAACTGTTTTTT	CASRLGLNLGNEKLFF
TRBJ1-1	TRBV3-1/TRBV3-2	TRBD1	TGTGCCAGCAGACGTACCGGGACAGGGGGGATCTTTGAAGCTTTCTTT	CASRRTGTGGIFEAFF
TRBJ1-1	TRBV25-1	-	TGTGCCAGCAGTGCCTCGGGGGCGGAGAGAGCTTTCTTT	CASSASGAERAFF
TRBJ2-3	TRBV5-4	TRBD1	TGTGCCAGCAGCAACGACAGGGTTAAGTCGCAGTATTTT	CASSNDRVKSQYF
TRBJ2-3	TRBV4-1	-	TGCGCCAGCAGCCTAGGACCTTCCCCTAGCAATACGCAGTATTTT	CASSLGPSPSNTQYF
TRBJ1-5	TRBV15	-	TGTGCCACCGGCCTTGACCCAGCCCAGCCCCAGCATTTT	CATGLDPAQPQHF
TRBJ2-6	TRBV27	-	TGTGCCAGCAGTCCCCAGGGTGTCACTGGGGCCAACGTCCTGACTTTC	CASSPQGVTGANVLTF
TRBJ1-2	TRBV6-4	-	TGTGCCAGCAGTGAAAGGGGACACCTCTATGGCTACACCTTC	CASSERGHLYGYTF
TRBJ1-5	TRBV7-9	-	TGTGCCAGCAGCTTATATGCAGGGTACAATCAGCCCCAGCATTTT	CASSLYAGYNQPQHF
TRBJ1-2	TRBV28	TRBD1	TGTGCCAGCAGGTCAGGGGGGGGCTACACCTTC	CASRSGGGYTF
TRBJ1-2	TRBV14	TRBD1	TGTGCCAGCAGCCAAGTCCGAGGGACAGGGAACTATGGCTACACCTTC	CASSQVRGTGNYGYTF
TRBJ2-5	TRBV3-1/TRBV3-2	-	TGTGCCAGCAGCCAAGGTATGATGGAGACCCAGTACTTC	CASSQGMMETQYF
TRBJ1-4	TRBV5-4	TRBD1	TGTGCCAGCAGCTCTACAGGGGTTCGGGAAAAACTGTTTTTT	CASSSTGVREKLFF
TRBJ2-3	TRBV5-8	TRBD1	TGTGCCAGCAGCTTGGGACAGGGGGCCCTTTCGACATGGGATACGCAGTATTTT	CASSLGQGALSTWDTQYF